This TCR beta chain is drawn from a study of shared clonotypes between healthy human individuals. Assay runs were performed at deep level. The authors distributed each subset's genomic DNA evenly over several immunoSEQ plates. Data came from immunoSEQ multiplex PCR; TCRdb stores just in-frame clones and leaves some out. The repertoire holds roughly 1,600,000 clones, with just under 99% as singletons. Study results and limitations: At large depth, rarefaction still showed sorted-subset sequencing to be incomplete.

The J segment lost 4 bases and the V segment lost 1 base, leaving 9 bases of the junction unmatched. The CDR3 is 16 residues long. The germline CDR1 and CDR2 sequences are GTSNPN and SVGIG (reference sequence). This clone was seen once. The antigen remains unidentified. This sequence was found in a man younger than 40 in good health. Sequencing was carried out using naive CD4+ T cells sorted from blood. Noted subset: CD45RA+ positively selected. This chain connects TRBV30 to TRBJ2-2; 7 positions match TRBD2. Written as DNA, the CDR3 is TGTGCCTGGAGTGACACTCAGCGGGGTTGCACCGGGGAGCTGTTTTTT. It encodes CAWSDTQRGCTGELFF. Filled out from reference TRBV30 and TRBJ2-2, the complete variable domain reads SQTIHQWPATLVQPVGSPLSLECTVEGTSNPNLYWYRQAAGRGLQLLFYSVGIGQISSEVPQNLSASRPQDRQFILSSKKLLLSDSGFYLCAWSDTQRGCTGELFFGEGSRLTVL.